What follows are 31 T cell receptor beta chains derived from one specimen sequenced in a study of T cell responses to AZD1222 COVID-19 vaccine. Sequencing used immunoSEQ multiplex PCR; TCRdb keeps in-frame clones, though not all of them. The repertoire includes 85,000 to 130,000 clones, approximately 87% of them detected once, and about 5% sits in the top ten. The sample was peripheral blood, taken on day 0 of AZD1222 vaccination. These receptor sequences come from an adult in good health.

This chain links TRBV25-1 with TRBJ1-2, with 9 bases lining up with TRBD1. The trim removed 5 bases at V and 2 bases at J, leaving 3 bases unmatched. Germline CDR1 MGHDK, CDR2 SYGVNS. The CDR3 sequence is 14 residues long. CDR3 region: CASSFGQGNYGYTF. CDR3 nucleotide sequence: TGTGCCAGCAGTTTTGGACAGGGGAACTATGGCTACACCTTC.

The V and J genes are TRBV7-3 and TRBJ2-2; possible D gene TRBD1, 6 bases. Trimming shortened V by 5 bases and J by 5 bases, and 9 bases separated the two germline ends. CDR1 and CDR2 from the germline V gene are SGHTA and FQGTGA. The CDR3 covers 13 residues. The CDR3 DNA is TGTGCCAGCAGCGGAACAGGGACCGGGGAGCTGTTTTTT. It is translated as CASSGTGTGELFF. The whole variable domain, filled in from reference TRBV7-3 and TRBJ2-2, reads GAGVSQTPSNKVTEKGKYVELRCDPISGHTALYWYRQSLGQGPEFLIYFQGTGAADDSGLPNDRFFAVRPEGSVSTLKIQRTERGDSAVYLCASSGTGTGELFFGEGSRLTVL.

This clone was recorded a few times. This chain connects TRBV11-2 to TRBJ1-5; TRBD1 matches 11 bases. V dropped 5 bases and J dropped 8; count of bases not matched to a gene: 8. The CDR3 covers 15 residues. CDR1 is SGHAT, CDR2 FQNNGV, per germline. The CDR3 sequence is CASSRGTGGREPQHF. The CDR3 DNA sequence: TGTGCCAGCAGCCGGGGGACAGGGGGACGAGAGCCCCAGCATTTT.

The sample holds a few counts of this clone. The CDR3 is CASSHGGSYNEQFF. The CDR3 DNA follows: TGTGCCAGCAGCCACGGCGGGAGTTACAATGAGCAGTTCTTC. The chain uses TRBV3-1 (or the pseudogene TRBV3-2) and TRBJ2-1, with TRBD2 matching 7 bases. Losses at the gene ends were 3 bases for V and 4 bases for J; bases not matched to a gene: 3. The CDR3 totals 14 residues. Germline assignment: CDR1 LGHDT and CDR2 YNNKEL (reference sequence).

The chain joins TRBV19 to TRBJ1-5; D is perhaps TRBD1 (5 bases). Germline V gives CDR1 LNHDA, CDR2 SQIVND (reference sequence). V lost 7 bases, J lost 1 base, and 14 bases lay in between. CDR3 length: 15 residues. CDR3 region: CASNLLEGSNQPQHF. The CDR3 coding sequence is TGTGCCAGTAACCTACTTGAGGGGAGCAATCAGCCCCAGCATTTT.

The V and J genes are TRBV28 and TRBJ1-5; D is ambiguous. The V end was cut by 7 bases, the J end by 6 bases, with 13 bases between. Germline V gene sequence: CDR1 MDHEN, CDR2 SYDVKM. The CDR3 runs 13 residues. The CDR3 loop reads CASISDGGQPQHF. For the CDR3, the DNA is TGTGCCAGCATCTCGGACGGAGGTCAGCCCCAGCATTTT. Full variable domain (missing parts from reference TRBV28 and TRBJ1-5): DVKVTQSSRYLVKRTGEKVFLECVQDMDHENMFWYRQDPGLGLRLIYFSYDVKMKEKGDIPEGYSVSREKKERFSLILESASTNQTSMYLCASISDGGQPQHFGDGTRLSIL.

The V and J genes are TRBV27 and TRBJ2-2; TRBD2 agrees at 7 bases. V lost 5 bases, J lost 1 base, and 7 bases stayed unmatched. The CDR3 covers 16 residues. Germline CDR1 and CDR2: MNHEY and SMNVEV (reference sequence). The CDR3 reads CASSPGLGRNTGELFF. CDR3 nucleotide sequence: TGTGCCAGCAGTCCAGGACTAGGAAGGAACACCGGGGAGCTGTTTTTT.

This sequence joins TRBV5-1 and TRBJ2-2, with D maybe TRBD1 (5 bases). CDR3 length: 15 amino acids. Germline CDR1 SGHRS, CDR2 YFSETQ. Trimming shortened V by 4 bases and J by 5 bases, and 15 bases separated the two germline ends. The CDR3 region has the DNA TGCGCCAGCAGCCTTCGGGCAGGGCGAACCGGGGAGCTGTTTTTT. Translation gives CASSLRAGRTGELFF.

This chain links TRBV3-1 (or the pseudogene TRBV3-2) with TRBJ2-2; D ambiguous. This CDR3 has 14 amino acids. Per germline, CDR1 LGHDT and CDR2 YNNKEL (reference sequence). Trimming left V 3 bases short and J 9 bases short, with 14 bases between. The CDR3 nucleotides read TGTGCCAGCAGCCATATACGGAATGTAAGGGAGCTGTTTTTT. Protein sequence: CASSHIRNVRELFF.

The genes are TRBV2 and TRBJ1-2, with a weak D call TRBD1 (6 bases). This CDR3 is built from 14 residues. Germline loops: CDR1 SNHLY, CDR2 FYNNEI. With 7 bases removed from V and 1 base from J, the gap between germline ends came to 13 bases. CDR3 sequence reads: CASTRTEYNYGYTF. DNA for the CDR3: TGTGCCAGCACCCGGACAGAGTATAACTATGGCTACACCTTC. The full variable domain, its missing parts supplied by reference TRBV2 and TRBJ1-2, is EPEVTQTPSHQVTQMGQEVILRCVPISNHLYFYWYRQILGQKVEFLVSFYNNEISEKSEIFDDQFSVERPDGSNFTLKIRSTKLEDSAMYFCASTRTEYNYGYTFGSGTRLTVV.

This chain connects TRBV5-1 to TRBJ1-4, with D possibly being TRBD1 (5 bases). This CDR3 is built from 15 residues. V was cut by 5 bases and J by 7 bases, with 18 bases left in between. Per the germline V gene, CDR1 is SGHRS and CDR2 is YFSETQ. CDR3 DNA sequence: TGCGCCAGCAGTCCCACAGGCGTAAACAGTGAAAAACTGTTTTTT. Translated: CASSPTGVNSEKLFF.

V usage is TRBV4-1 and J usage is TRBJ1-2; 9 bases match TRBD1. V gave up 0 bases and J gave up 4 bases; unmatched junction bases: 12. The length of the CDR3 is 18 residues. The germline CDR1 and CDR2 sequences are MGHRA and YSYEKL. Here the CDR3 DNA reads TGCGCCAGCAGCCAAGATCGTACAGGGGGCGCGAGCTCCTATGGCTACACCTTC. Its protein product is CASSQDRTGGASSYGYTF.

The chain recombines TRBV6-5 with TRBJ2-2; 7 bases are shared with TRBD1. V lost 6 bases and J lost 2; bases outside the gene matches: 6. From germline, CDR1 is MNHEY and CDR2 SVGAGI. The CDR3 consists of 15 residues. CDR3 DNA: TGTGCCAGCAGACCCGGGACAGTTAACACCGGGGAGCTGTTTTTT. This sequence encodes CASRPGTVNTGELFF.

The gene calls are TRBV3-1 (or the pseudogene TRBV3-2) and TRBJ1-4, with 8 bases identical to TRBD1. Germline CDR1 and CDR2: LGHDT and YNNKEL (reference sequence). J lost 8 bases, V lost 3 bases, and 8 bases had no gene match. The CDR3 contains 15 residues. CDR3 nucleotides: TGTGCCAGCAGCCACCGGACAGGGTCCAACGAAAAACTGTTTTTT. It translates to CASSHRTGSNEKLFF.

V is TRBV25-1 and J is TRBJ2-1, with TRBD2 matching over 7 bases. Germline CDR1 MGHDK, CDR2 SYGVNS. The trim removed 6 bases at V and 10 bases at J, leaving 15 bases unmatched. The CDR3 is 15 residues long. The CDR3 loop reads CASRDAEGGFGEQFF. The CDR3 nucleotides read TGTGCCAGCAGAGATGCTGAGGGAGGGTTCGGGGAGCAGTTCTTC.

This rearrangement joins TRBV19 to TRBJ2-7; tentatively, D is TRBD1 or TRBD2 (5 bases each). CDR1 and CDR2 from the germline V gene are LNHDA and SQIVND (reference sequence). The germline V and J ends were trimmed by 1 base and 6 bases, with 10 bases remaining between them. There are 13 residues in the CDR3. This CDR3 reads CASSIGRDVEQYF. CDR3 DNA sequence: TGTGCCAGTAGTATAGGCAGGGACGTCGAGCAGTACTTC. Filled out from reference TRBV19 and TRBJ2-7, the complete variable domain reads DGGITQSPKYLFRKEGQNVTLSCEQNLNHDAMYWYRQDPGQGLRLIYYSQIVNDFQKGDIAEGYSVSREKKESFPLTVTSAQKNPTAFYLCASSIGRDVEQYFGPGTRLTVT.

This chain joins TRBV28 and TRBJ2-3; D gene uncertain. V lost 5 bases and J 7 bases, leaving 10 bases between the germline ends. The CDR3 spans 12 residues. Looked up from germline, CDR1 is MDHEN and CDR2 is SYDVKM. In DNA form, the CDR3 reads TGTGCCAGCAGTACAAGTTCAAATACGCAGTATTTT. This encodes CASSTSSNTQYF.

V gene TRBV27 combines with J gene TRBJ2-2, with 9 bases identical to TRBD2. The CDR3 has 16 amino acids. Trimming removed 4 bases from V and 5 bases from J; junction bases left unmatched: 8. Germline loops: CDR1 MNHEY, CDR2 SMNVEV (reference sequence). The CDR3 protein is CASSSLAGARTGELFF. The CDR3 nucleotides are TGTGCCAGCAGTTCCTTAGCGGGAGCAAGGACCGGGGAGCTGTTTTTT.

The chain uses TRBV9 and TRBJ2-7, with D possibly being TRBD1 (7 bases). The CDR3 contains 15 residues. Trimming removed 0 bases at V and 3 bases at J, with 13 bases between. Germline CDR1 is SGDLS and CDR2 is YYNGEE. Written as DNA, the CDR3 is TGTGCCAGCAGCGTAGGCCAGGGGGAGGTCTACGAGCAGTACTTC. Its translation: CASSVGQGEVYEQYF. Full variable domain (remainder filled in from reference TRBV9 and TRBJ2-7): DSGVTQTPKHLITATGQRVTLRCSPRSGDLSVYWYQQSLDQGLQFLIQYYNGEERAKGNILERFSAQQFPDLHSELNLSSLELGDSALYFCASSVGQGEVYEQYFGPGTRLTVT.

The V and J genes are TRBV6-5 and TRBJ1-2; no clear D. Trimming pared 7 bases from V and 8 bases from J, leaving 14 bases between. The CDR3 is 12 amino acids. Per germline, CDR1 MNHEY and CDR2 SVGAGI. This chain's CDR3 is CASTTPGIGYTF. In DNA form, the CDR3 reads TGTGCCAGCACCACGCCGGGAATCGGCTACACCTTC.

The genes are TRBV19 and TRBJ2-1; TRBD2 matches 14 bases. This CDR3 is built from 16 residues. Unmatched junction bases numbered 6, after V lost 6 bases and J lost 5 bases. Germline CDR1 is LNHDA and CDR2 is SQIVND (reference sequence). CDR3 sequence: CASRPGTSGSDNEQFF. The CDR3 DNA reads TGTGCCAGTAGGCCCGGGACTAGCGGGAGCGACAATGAGCAGTTCTTC.

The chain employs TRBV4-1 and TRBJ1-5, with D unresolved. Germline CDR1 MGHRA, CDR2 YSYEKL. The CDR3 is made up of 15 amino acids. V lost 3 bases and J 4 bases, leaving 13 bases between the germline ends. As DNA, the CDR3 is TGCGCCAGCAGCCAGTACGGGGAAGGTAATCAGCCCCAGCATTTT. Translating it yields CASSQYGEGNQPQHF.

CDR3 bases: TGTGCCAGCAGCACTGGACAGGGAAACACTGAAGCTTTCTTT. This sequence encodes CASSTGQGNTEAFF. The chain carries TRBV3-1 (or the pseudogene TRBV3-2) and TRBJ1-1; 8 bases align to TRBD1. The V gene's germline CDR1 is LGHDT and CDR2 YNNKEL (reference sequence). This CDR3 contains 14 residues. With V trimmed by 5 bases and J by 2 bases, 4 bases remained unmatched.

This clone was counted a single time. V is TRBV27 and J is TRBJ2-6; 10 bases are shared with TRBD1. The CDR3 contains 18 residues. V lost 2 bases, J lost 3 bases, and 7 bases stayed unmatched. CDR1 and CDR2 from the germline V gene are MNHEY and SMNVEV (reference sequence). DNA of the CDR3: TGTGCCAGCAGTTTACGGAGACAGGGGGCTGGTGGGGCCAACGTCCTGACTTTC. Amino acids: CASSLRRQGAGGANVLTF.

The gene calls are TRBV9 and TRBJ2-5, with 10 bases that match TRBD2. CDR3 size: 15 residues. V trimming: 4 bases; J trimming: 3 bases; junction bases outside the gene matches: 6. Germline CDR1 SGDLS, CDR2 YYNGEE. CDR3 sequence: CASSPRLAGEETQYF. Here the CDR3 DNA reads TGTGCCAGCAGCCCCCGGCTAGCGGGAGAAGAGACCCAGTACTTC.

V gene TRBV6-2 or TRBV6-3 combines with J gene TRBJ2-7; 8 nucleotides match TRBD1. Germline CDR1 and CDR2: MNHEY and SVGEGT. This CDR3 has 15 residues. The V and J ends lost 3 bases and 4 bases, in that order; junction bases with no gene match: 8. In DNA, the CDR3 is TGTGCCAGCAGTTATTTACAGGGGGTGGAATACGAGCAGTACTTC. Its protein product is CASSYLQGVEYEQYF.

The chain recombines TRBV11-2 with TRBJ2-3, with D possibly TRBD2 on 5 matching bases. The V gene's germline CDR1 is SGHAT and CDR2 FQNNGV. Deletions cut 1 base from V and 4 bases from J, with 12 bases between. CDR3 length: 15 residues. CDR3 DNA: TGTGCCAGCAGCTTAGTGGGAGCGCCAGCAGATACGCAGTATTTT. Translating it yields CASSLVGAPADTQYF.

This clone has just one count. The CDR3, as DNA: TGCAGTGCTAGTAGACAGGGAGGGAATCAGCCCCAGCATTTT. The encoded protein is CSASRQGGNQPQHF. The chain employs TRBV20-1 and TRBJ1-5; 7 bases map to TRBD1. J gave up 4 bases and V 3 bases, and 6 bases lay outside the gene matches. This CDR3 region has 14 residues. Germline values: CDR1 DFQATT, CDR2 SNEGSKA (reference sequence).

J is TRBJ2-1 and V is TRBV24-1, with D perhaps TRBD1 (8 bases). The CDR3 is 16 residues long. Germline values: CDR1 KGHDR, CDR2 SFDVKD. With 3 bases removed from V and 6 bases from J, the gap between germline ends came to 17 bases. CDR3 amino acids: CATSDRPTGGVNEQFF. The CDR3 region has the DNA TGTGCCACCAGTGATCGACCAACAGGGGGGGTCAATGAGCAGTTCTTC.

In DNA, the CDR3 is TGTGCCAGCAGCACGGGACTCCACTTACCCTGGGGCTACACCTTC. As protein: CASSTGLHLPWGYTF. This sequence joins TRBV7-2 and TRBJ1-2; D is possibly TRBD1 (5 bases). The germline V gene encodes CDR1 SGHTA and CDR2 FQGNSA. V was clipped by 5 bases and J by 8 bases, with 21 bases between them. This CDR3 contains 15 residues. Drawing the rest from reference TRBV7-2 and TRBJ1-2, the complete variable domain is GAGVSQSPSNKVTEKGKDVELRCDPISGHTALYWYRQSLGQGLEFLIYFQGNSAPDKSGLPSDRFSAERTGGSVSTLTIQRTQQEDSAVYLCASSTGLHLPWGYTFGSGTRLTVV.

The rearrangement uses TRBV2 and TRBJ2-1, with a possible D match to TRBD2 (6 bases). Germline V gene data show CDR1 as SNHLY and CDR2 as FYNNEI. The ends were cut back, 7 bases at V and 8 bases at J, with 21 bases in the middle. The length of the CDR3 is 15 residues. CDR3 region: CASTWRDSGGYEQFF. In DNA, the CDR3 is TGTGCCAGCACCTGGCGGGACTCCGGAGGGTATGAGCAGTTCTTC.